Presented here are 22 T cell receptor beta chains from one specimen sequenced in a study of T cell changes during pregnancy in multiple sclerosis. This table comes from immunoSEQ multiplex PCR, and its TCRdb copy is limited to in-frame clones, with some not included. The table records fewer than 35,000 clones, approximately 90% of them present only once. The sequencing used CD4+ T cells from peripheral blood mononuclear cells, collected in the third trimester of pregnancy. The receptors originated from a female donor in good health, enrolled as a control in a pregnancy study.

The rearrangement links TRBV5-1 to TRBJ1-1; a possible D gene is TRBD1 (5 bases). Germline values: CDR1 SGHRS, CDR2 YFSETQ. The CDR3 spans 14 residues. V lost 4 bases and J 4 bases, leaving 14 bases between the germline ends. The DNA of the CDR3 is TGCGCCAGCAGCGAGGTGGGGGGGGGCACTGAAGCTTTCTTT. Protein sequence: CASSEVGGGTEAFF.

The chain joins TRBV7-2 to TRBJ1-6; perhaps TRBD1 as D (6 bases). CDR1 is SGHTA, CDR2 FQGNSA, per germline. The germline V and J ends were trimmed by 5 bases and 0 bases, with 17 bases remaining between them. The CDR3 is made up of 18 amino acids. DNA of the CDR3: TGTGCCAGCAGCGCTACTGGTCGAGGGGGCTCCTATAATTCACCCCTCCACTTT. It specifies CASSATGRGGSYNSPLHF.

The rearrangement joins TRBV2 to TRBJ2-1, with 7 bases aligning to TRBD2. Trimming at V came to 6 bases and at J to 5 bases, leaving 4 bases not matched to a gene. This CDR3 contains 13 residues. Germline CDR1 reads SNHLY; CDR2 reads FYNNEI. CDR3 region: CASRREYHNEQFF. The CDR3, as DNA: TGTGCCAGCAGGCGGGAGTACCACAATGAGCAGTTCTTC.

V gene TRBV5-6 combines with J gene TRBJ2-7; D call uncertain. CDR1 is SGHDT and CDR2 is YYEEEE in the germline V gene. The CDR3 consists of 15 residues. V gave up 6 bases and J gave up 0 bases, with 16 bases separating them. The CDR3 loop reads CASTSLLTTSYEQYF. CDR3 nucleotide sequence: TGTGCCAGCACCTCCCTCCTGACAACCTCCTACGAGCAGTACTTC.

This chain links TRBV2 with TRBJ2-7; 10 bases align to TRBD2. Trimming took 2 bases from V and 4 from J; bases not matched to a gene: 11. The CDR3 extends over 17 amino acids. Germline assignment: CDR1 SNHLY and CDR2 FYNNEI. The CDR3, as DNA: TGTGCCAGCAGTGAACGAGCGGGAGGGTCCTCCCGGTACGAGCAGTACTTC. Its translation is CASSERAGGSSRYEQYF.

This chain joins TRBV2 and TRBJ2-5, with a possible D match to TRBD1 (6 bases). The J call may be mistaken, given a closer DNA end match to TRBJ2-7. CDR1 is SNHLY, CDR2 FYNNEI, per germline. This CDR3 is 14 amino acids long. The CDR3 DNA reads TGTGCCAGCAGTGCAGGGGAAATAGTCGACGAGCAGTACTTC. Translation gives CASSAGEIVDEQYF.

This chain uses TRBV11-2 with TRBJ1-2; tentatively, D is TRBD1 (6 bases). V lost 0 bases to trimming and J lost 3 bases, with 20 bases between them. The CDR3 runs 18 residues. Per the germline V gene, CDR1 is SGHAT and CDR2 is FQNNGV. The CDR3 region is CASSLDGVQGPQHYGYTF. The CDR3 nucleotides read TGTGCCAGCAGCTTAGATGGGGTCCAGGGGCCCCAGCACTATGGCTACACCTTC.

This sequence joins TRBV7-9 and TRBJ2-7, with 9 bases aligning to TRBD1. The V segment lost 0 bases and the J segment 5 bases; nucleotides outside the gene matches: 5. The V gene's germline CDR1 is SEHNR and CDR2 FQNEAQ (reference sequence). The CDR3 loop spans 15 amino acids. The DNA for the CDR3 is TGTGCCAGCAGCTTAGCGTTGGGACAGGGTAACGAGCAGTACTTC. Its protein is CASSLALGQGNEQYF.

The rearrangement uses TRBV28 and TRBJ2-7, with a weak D call TRBD1 (8 bases). CDR1 and CDR2 (germline): MDHEN, SYDVKM. This CDR3 region has 13 residues. Trimming stripped 6 bases from V and 6 bases from J, with 15 bases between. CDR3 sequence reads: CASRRQGTTEQYF. The DNA for the CDR3 is TGTGCCAGCAGGAGACAGGGGACTACCGAGCAGTACTTC.

CDR3 region: CASSRQGRSEQFF. CDR3 nucleotides: TGTGCCAGCAGTAGACAGGGGAGGAGTGAGCAGTTCTTC. The gene calls are TRBV27 and TRBJ2-1, with TRBD1 identical over 8 bases. This CDR3 spans 13 amino acids. Germline CDR1 is MNHEY and CDR2 is SMNVEV (reference sequence). Losses at the gene ends were 5 bases for V and 9 bases for J; bases not matched to a gene: 6.

The chain links TRBV5-6 to TRBJ1-6; 11 positions match TRBD1. The trim removed 4 bases at V and 6 bases at J, leaving 6 bases unmatched. Looked up from germline, CDR1 is SGHDT and CDR2 is YYEEEE. The CDR3 is made up of 16 amino acids. The CDR3 nucleotides are TGTGCCAGCAGCGGAGGACAGGGGGCGCCTAATTCACCCCTCCACTTT. Encoded protein: CASSGGQGAPNSPLHF.

A word on this clone: A junction end diverges from the germline sequence, so it may reflect a read error. The gene calls are TRBV13 and TRBJ2-2; 8 bases align to TRBD2. The CDR3 is made up of 17 amino acids. The germline V gene encodes CDR1 PRHDT and CDR2 FYEKMQ (reference sequence). The CDR3 spells CASSLGLAGLCRRGAVF. In DNA form, the CDR3 reads TGTGCCAGCAGCTTAGGGCTAGCGGGTCTCTGCCGGCGGGGAGCTGTTTTT.

The V gene is TRBV4-2, the J gene TRBJ2-1; TRBD2 is a possible D gene (5 bases). V was shortened by 5 bases and J by 7 bases, with 21 bases between the two germline ends. The germline gives CDR1 LGHNA, CDR2 YNFKEQ. This CDR3 is 16 amino acids long. The CDR3 bases are TGTGCCAGCAGCTCGTTGGAGCGAGAGGGAACGAATGAGCAGTTCTTC. As protein: CASSSLEREGTNEQFF.

The rearrangement uses TRBV18 and TRBJ1-1; 9 bases agree with TRBD1. The junction had 2 bases not matched to a gene; V was cut back by 4 bases and J by 5 bases. CDR1 KGHSH and CDR2 LQKENI come from the germline V gene. The CDR3 is 13 amino acids. The CDR3 spells CASSQTGGTEAFF. In nucleotides, the CDR3 is TGTGCCAGCTCACAGACAGGGGGGACTGAAGCTTTCTTT.

The V gene is TRBV28, the J gene TRBJ2-7, with TRBD1 matching over 12 bases. The CDR3 extends over 15 amino acids. Germline V gives CDR1 MDHEN, CDR2 SYDVKM. V shed 2 bases and J 4 bases; nucleotides not matched to a gene: 3. The CDR3 DNA reads TGTGCCAGCAGTTTACCGGGACAGGGGGCATACGAGCAGTACTTC. Translated, it gives CASSLPGQGAYEQYF.

The chain recombines TRBV28 with TRBJ1-5; 7 bases match TRBD1. V dropped 6 bases and J dropped 3; count of bases not matched to a gene: 5. Germline V lookup: CDR1 MDHEN, CDR2 SYDVKM. This CDR3 contains 14 residues. CDR3 nucleotides: TGTGCCAGCAGCCCGGGACAGTACAATCAGCCCCAGCATTTT. Translation gives CASSPGQYNQPQHF.

To note about this clone: Distinct nucleotide sequences in the sample also encode this CDR3. V and J are TRBV11-2 and TRBJ1-6, with D possibly TRBD1 on 5 matching bases. In germline, CDR1 is SGHAT, CDR2 FQNNGV. Trimming removed 3 bases at V and 10 bases at J, with 10 bases between. The CDR3 is made up of 13 amino acids. In DNA form, the CDR3 reads TGTGCCAGCAGCTTGGGGCAGGCATCACCCCTCCACTTT. Protein: CASSLGQASPLHF.

This chain uses TRBV5-1 with TRBJ2-7, with 7 bases aligning to TRBD2. This CDR3 is 14 amino acids long. CDR1 is SGHRS, CDR2 YFSETQ, per germline. Unmatched junction bases numbered 4, after V lost 0 bases and J lost 4 bases. CDR3 sequence reads: CASSLGSGSYEQYF. The DNA of the CDR3 is TGCGCCAGCAGCTTGGGTAGCGGGTCGTACGAGCAGTACTTC.

This chain joins TRBV7-2 and TRBJ2-5, with D possibly TRBD1 on 7 matching bases. CDR3 length: 13 amino acids. The V and J ends lost 5 bases and 5 bases respectively, with 12 bases between them. CDR1 and CDR2 from the germline V gene are SGHTA and FQGNSA. CDR3 coding DNA: TGTGCCAGCAGCCCGACAGGGAGGGAGACCCAGTACTTC. Protein: CASSPTGRETQYF. Supplemented by reference TRBV7-2 and TRBJ2-5, the full variable domain reads GAGVSQSPSNKVTEKGKDVELRCDPISGHTALYWYRQSLGQGLEFLIYFQGNSAPDKSGLPSDRFSAERTGGSVSTLTIQRTQQEDSAVYLCASSPTGRETQYFGPGTRLLVL.

The V call is TRBV7-9, the J call TRBJ1-1; possibly TRBD1 for D (5 bases). Germline V CDR1 and CDR2: SEHNR, FQNEAQ (reference sequence). The CDR3 contains 14 residues. V was pared by 4 bases and J by 2 bases, with 11 bases between. The CDR3 spells CASSSGAANTEAFF. The CDR3 DNA is TGTGCCAGCAGCTCTGGGGCGGCAAACACTGAAGCTTTCTTT.

The V gene is TRBV6-1, the J gene TRBJ2-3, with 13 nucleotides matching TRBD2. V was clipped by 5 bases and J by 3 bases; unmatched bases: 2. The CDR3 loop spans 15 amino acids. Germline V gene lookup returns CDR1 MNHNS and CDR2 SASEGT. CDR3 in DNA: TGTGCCAGCAGTAAGGGACTAGCGGGAACAGATACGCAGTATTTT. This encodes CASSKGLAGTDTQYF.

The rearrangement joins TRBV7-8 to TRBJ2-7, with D unclear. V was pared by 0 bases and J by 3 bases, with 15 bases between. CDR1 and CDR2 from the germline V gene are SGHVS and FQNEAQ. There are 16 residues in the CDR3. This CDR3 reads CASSLASARSSYEQYF. DNA for the CDR3: TGTGCCAGCAGCTTAGCTTCCGCCAGGTCCAGCTACGAGCAGTACTTC.